This T cell receptor (beta chain) was sequenced for a study of early T cells in non-severe SARS-CoV-2 infection. Unique molecular identifier tags were affixed to discrete cDNA molecules. TCRdb reprocessed the 5' RACE reads with MiXCR, giving one entry per CDR3 protein. The data show around 76,000 distinct CDR3 sequences, approximately 12% seen once. This clonotype has at least ten counts. The CDR3 sequence is 17 residues long. The germline gives CDR1 DFQATT, CDR2 SNEGSKA (reference sequence). The V segment lost 0 bases and the J segment 6 bases; nucleotides outside the gene matches: 9. The gene calls are TRBV20-1 and TRBJ2-3; 13 bases are shared with TRBD2. Sequenced material: whole blood. The TCR originated in an adult who was a healthcare worker with PCR-confirmed SARS-CoV-2 infection or an uninfected control (not recorded which). CDR3 coding DNA: TGCAGTGCTAGAGATCTCAGGACTAGCGGGAGTAGCGATACGCAGTATTTT. This gives the protein CSARDLRTSGSSDTQYF.